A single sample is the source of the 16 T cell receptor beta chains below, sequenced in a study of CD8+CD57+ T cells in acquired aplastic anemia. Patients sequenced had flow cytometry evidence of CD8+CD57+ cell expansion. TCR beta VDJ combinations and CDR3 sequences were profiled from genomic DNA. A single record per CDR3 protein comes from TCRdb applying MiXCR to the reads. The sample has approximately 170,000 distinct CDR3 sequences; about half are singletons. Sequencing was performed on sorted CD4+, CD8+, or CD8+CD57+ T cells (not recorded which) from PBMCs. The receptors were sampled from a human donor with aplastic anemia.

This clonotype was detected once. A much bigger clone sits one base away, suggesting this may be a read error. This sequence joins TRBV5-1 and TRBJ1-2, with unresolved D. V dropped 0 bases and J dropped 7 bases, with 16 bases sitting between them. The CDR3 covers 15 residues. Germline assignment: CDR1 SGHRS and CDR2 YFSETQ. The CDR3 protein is CASSLAEAPPCGYTF. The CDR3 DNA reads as TGCGCCAGCAGCTTGGCCGAGGCTCCCCCTTGTGGCTACACCTTC.

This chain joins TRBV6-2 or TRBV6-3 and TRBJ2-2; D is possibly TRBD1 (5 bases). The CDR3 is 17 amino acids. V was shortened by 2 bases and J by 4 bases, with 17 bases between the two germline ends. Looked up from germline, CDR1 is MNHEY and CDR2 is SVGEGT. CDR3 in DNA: TGTGCCAGCAGTTACACTAAAACAGGTCACACCACCGGGGAGCTGTTTTTT. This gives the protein CASSYTKTGHTTGELFF.

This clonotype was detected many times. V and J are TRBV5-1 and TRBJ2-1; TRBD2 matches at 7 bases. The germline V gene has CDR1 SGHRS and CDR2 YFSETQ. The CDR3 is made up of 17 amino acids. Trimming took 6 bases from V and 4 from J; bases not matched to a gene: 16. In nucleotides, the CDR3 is TGCGCCAGCACCCAATCCCGCGGGGGAGGCGGGTACAATGAGCAGTTCTTC. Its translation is CASTQSRGGGGYNEQFF.

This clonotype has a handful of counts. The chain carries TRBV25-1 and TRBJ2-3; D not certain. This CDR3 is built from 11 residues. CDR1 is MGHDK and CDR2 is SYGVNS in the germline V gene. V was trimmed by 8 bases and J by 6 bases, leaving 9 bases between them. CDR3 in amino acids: CASGYSDTQYF. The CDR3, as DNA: TGTGCCAGCGGATACTCGGATACGCAGTATTTT.

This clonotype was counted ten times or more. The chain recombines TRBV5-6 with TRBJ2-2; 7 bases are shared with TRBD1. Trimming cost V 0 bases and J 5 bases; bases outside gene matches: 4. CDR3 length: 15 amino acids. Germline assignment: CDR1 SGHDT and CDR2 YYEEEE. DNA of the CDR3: TGTGCCAGCAGCTTGGGACAGGGTAAAACCGGGGAGCTGTTTTTT. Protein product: CASSLGQGKTGELFF. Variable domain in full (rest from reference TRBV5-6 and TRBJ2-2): DAGVTQSPTHLIKTRGQQVTLRCSPKSGHDTVSWYQQALGQGPQFIFQYYEEEERQRGNFPDRFSGHQFPNYSSELNVNALLLGDSALYLCASSLGQGKTGELFFGEGSRLTVL.

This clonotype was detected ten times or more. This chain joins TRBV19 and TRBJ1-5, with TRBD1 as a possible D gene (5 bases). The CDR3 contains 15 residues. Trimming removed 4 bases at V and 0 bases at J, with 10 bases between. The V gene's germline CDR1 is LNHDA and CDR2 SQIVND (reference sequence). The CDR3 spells CASSTTAYSNQPQHF. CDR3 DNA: TGTGCCAGTAGTACGACAGCTTATAGCAATCAGCCCCAGCATTTT.

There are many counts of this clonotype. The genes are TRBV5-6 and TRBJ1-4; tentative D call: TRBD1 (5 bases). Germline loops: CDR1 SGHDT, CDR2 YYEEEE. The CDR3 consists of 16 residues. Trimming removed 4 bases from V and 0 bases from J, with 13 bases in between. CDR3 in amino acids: CASSKGGGATNEKLFF. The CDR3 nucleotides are TGTGCCAGCAGCAAGGGCGGGGGGGCAACTAATGAAAAACTGTTTTTT.

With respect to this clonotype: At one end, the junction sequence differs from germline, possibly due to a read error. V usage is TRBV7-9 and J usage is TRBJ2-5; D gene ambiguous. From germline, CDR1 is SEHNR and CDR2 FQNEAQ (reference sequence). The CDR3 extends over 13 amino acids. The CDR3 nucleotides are TGTGCCAGTAGCTCGTTGGGGCAAGAGACCCAGTACTTC. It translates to CASSSLGQETQYF.

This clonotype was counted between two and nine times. The CDR3 nucleotides are TGTGCCACCAGTTACCTGTCTTCCGGGGCCAACGTCCTGACTTTC. It yields the protein CATSYLSSGANVLTF. This sequence joins TRBV24-1 and TRBJ2-6; D uncertain. Trimming left V 6 bases short and J 4 bases short, with 12 bases between. CDR1 KGHDR and CDR2 SFDVKD come from the germline V gene. The CDR3 length is 15 residues.

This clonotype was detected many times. The CDR3 spells CASSAHPRGGTETQYF. DNA for the CDR3: TGTGCCAGCAGCGCCCACCCTCGGGGGGGTACGGAGACCCAGTACTTC. The chain couples TRBV9 to TRBJ2-5, with TRBD2 identical over 8 bases. CDR1 SGDLS and CDR2 YYNGEE come from the germline V gene. The CDR3 is 16 amino acids. With V trimmed by 3 bases and J by 5 bases, 12 bases remained unmatched. The full variable domain, with the rest looked up from reference TRBV9 and TRBJ2-5, is DSGVTQTPKHLITATGQRVTLRCSPRSGDLSVYWYQQSLDQGLQFLIQYYNGEERAKGNILERFSAQQFPDLHSELNLSSLELGDSALYFCASSAHPRGGTETQYFGPGTRLLVL.

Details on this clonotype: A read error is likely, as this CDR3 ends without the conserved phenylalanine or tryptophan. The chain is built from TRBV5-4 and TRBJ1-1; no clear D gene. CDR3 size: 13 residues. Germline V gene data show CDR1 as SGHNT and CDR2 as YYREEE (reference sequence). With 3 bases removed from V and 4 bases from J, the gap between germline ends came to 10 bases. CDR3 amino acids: CASSWWSGTEAFL. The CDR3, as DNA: TGTGCCAGCAGCTGGTGGTCCGGCACTGAAGCTTTCCTC.

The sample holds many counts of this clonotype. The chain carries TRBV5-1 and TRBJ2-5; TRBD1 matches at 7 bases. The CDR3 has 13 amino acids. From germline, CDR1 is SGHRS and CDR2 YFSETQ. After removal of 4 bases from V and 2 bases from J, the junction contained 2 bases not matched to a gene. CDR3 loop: CASSGGQQETQYF. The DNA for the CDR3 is TGCGCCAGCAGCGGGGGACAGCAAGAGACCCAGTACTTC.

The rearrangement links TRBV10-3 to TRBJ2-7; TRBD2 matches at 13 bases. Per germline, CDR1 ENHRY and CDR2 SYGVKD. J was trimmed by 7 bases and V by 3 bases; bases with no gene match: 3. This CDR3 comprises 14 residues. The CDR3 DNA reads TGTGCCATCAGTGAAGGGACTAGCGGGAAGGAGCAGTACGTC. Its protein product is CAISEGTSGKEQYV.

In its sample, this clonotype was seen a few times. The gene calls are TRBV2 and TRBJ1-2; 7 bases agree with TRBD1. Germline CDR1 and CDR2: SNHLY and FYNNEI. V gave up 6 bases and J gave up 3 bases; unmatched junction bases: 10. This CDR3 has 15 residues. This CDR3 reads CASRPDTGADYGYTF. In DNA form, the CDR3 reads TGTGCCAGCAGACCGGATACAGGGGCAGACTATGGCTACACCTTC.

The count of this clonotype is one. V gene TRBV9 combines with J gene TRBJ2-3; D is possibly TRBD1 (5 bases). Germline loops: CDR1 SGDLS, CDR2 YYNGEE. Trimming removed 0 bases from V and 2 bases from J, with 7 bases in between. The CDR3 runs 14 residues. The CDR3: CASSVGGPTDTQYF. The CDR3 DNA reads TGTGCCAGCAGCGTAGGGGGCCCCACAGATACGCAGTATTTT.

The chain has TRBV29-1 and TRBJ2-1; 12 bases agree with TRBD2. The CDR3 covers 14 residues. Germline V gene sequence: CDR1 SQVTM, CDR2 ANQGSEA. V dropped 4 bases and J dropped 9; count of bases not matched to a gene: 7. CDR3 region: CSVARLAGVGEQFF. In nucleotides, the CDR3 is TGCAGCGTTGCCCGACTAGCGGGAGTTGGTGAGCAGTTCTTC.